The source of this T cell receptor beta chain is a study of cytomegalovirus exposure and HLA in healthy donors. Study-wide findings and caveats: Certain indistinguishable V segments, among them TRBV6-2 and TRBV6-3, were excluded. The study had only CMV serostatus as immune exposure information.

The PCR contained 60 Vbeta and 13 Jbeta primers. Methods used by the authors: In a later analysis, around 11 million of 75 million to 90 million unique beta chains occurred in at least two donors. The table came from immunoSEQ multiplex PCR; TCRdb's copy has only in-frame clones and leaves some out. The V and J calls and clone size are taken from that table; D and trimming were inferred from the DNA. Among about 150,000 clones listed, about four fifths were seen once. Germline V lookup: CDR1 ENHRY, CDR2 SYGVKD. V dropped 4 bases and J dropped 11 bases, with 18 bases sitting between them. This CDR3 contains 13 residues. All the people who gave samples were healthy bone marrow donors. In regard to this clone: Antigen: not known.

The J gene is TRBJ2-7, the V gene TRBV10-3, with D tentatively TRBD1 (6 bases). The sequence was collected from a man aged 18 to 29 in good health and CMV-seronegative. The sample was PBMCs. CDR3 DNA: TGTGCCATCAGTGCCTCAACCACAGGGTTGGAGTACGTC. Its protein is CAISASTTGLEYV.